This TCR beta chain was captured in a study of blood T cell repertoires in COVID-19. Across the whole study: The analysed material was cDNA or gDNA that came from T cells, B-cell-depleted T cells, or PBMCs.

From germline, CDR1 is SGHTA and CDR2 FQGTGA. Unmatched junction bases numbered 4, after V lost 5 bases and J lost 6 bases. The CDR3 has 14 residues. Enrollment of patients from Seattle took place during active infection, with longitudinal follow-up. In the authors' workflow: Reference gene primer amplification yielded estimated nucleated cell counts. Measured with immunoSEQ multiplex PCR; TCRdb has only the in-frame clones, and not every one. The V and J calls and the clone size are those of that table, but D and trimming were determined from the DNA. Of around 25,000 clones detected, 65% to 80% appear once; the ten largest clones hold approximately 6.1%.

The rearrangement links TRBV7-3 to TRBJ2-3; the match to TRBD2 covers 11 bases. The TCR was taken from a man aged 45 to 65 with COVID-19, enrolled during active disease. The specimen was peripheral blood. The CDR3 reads CASSVAGGLDTQYF. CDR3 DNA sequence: TGTGCCAGCAGCGTAGCGGGAGGGCTTGATACGCAGTATTTT.